The 24 T cell receptor beta chains below come from one sample, sequenced in a study of blood T cells in healthy people across ages. Primed by a sample-barcoded 5' primer and a J-beta primer mix, a second PCR proceeded for about 7 to 12 cycles. A single record per CDR3 protein comes from TCRdb applying MiXCR to the 5' RACE reads. The profile shows over 1,500,000 distinct CDR3 sequences, 30% to 40% of them singletons. Sequenced sample: blood. The source is a human donor in good health.

The V gene is TRBV29-1, the J gene TRBJ2-2, with 12 bases lining up with TRBD2. Trimming took 2 bases from V and 4 from J; bases not matched to a gene: 2. The CDR3 contains 15 residues. Germline loops: CDR1 SQVTM, CDR2 ANQGSEA. The CDR3 is CSVELAGGLTGELFF. The CDR3 nucleotides are TGCAGCGTTGAACTAGCGGGGGGGCTCACCGGGGAGCTGTTTTTT.

This clonotype was counted a few times. This rearrangement joins TRBV6-6 to TRBJ2-7; 7 bases fit TRBD1. The CDR3 consists of 16 residues. V was pared by 4 bases and J by 3 bases, with 12 bases of the junction left unmatched. CDR1 MNHNY and CDR2 SVGAGI come from the germline V gene (reference sequence). DNA of the CDR3: TGTGCCAGCAGTTCCATTCTTAACAGGGGCGACTACGAGCAGTACTTC. Protein: CASSSILNRGDYEQYF.

CDR3 DNA: TGCAGTGCTACGCAGACTTTGTACCAAGAGACCCAGTACTTC. It yields the protein CSATQTLYQETQYF. V and J are TRBV20-1 and TRBJ2-5; D uncertain. The CDR3 consists of 14 residues. V was cut by 4 bases and J by 0 bases, with 12 bases left in between. In germline, CDR1 is DFQATT, CDR2 SNEGSKA (reference sequence).

In this sample, this clonotype turned up a few times. The J gene is TRBJ1-2, the V gene TRBV15, with D tentatively TRBD1 (6 bases). CDR1 is LNHNV, CDR2 YYDKDF, per germline (reference sequence). The CDR3 loop spans 15 amino acids. Trimming left V 5 bases short and J 5 bases short, with 18 bases between. The CDR3 loop is CATSPKTGLFYGYTF. The CDR3 nucleotides read TGTGCCACCAGCCCCAAAACAGGGCTTTTTTATGGCTACACCTTC.

The chain recombines TRBV27 with TRBJ2-7; 10 bases agree with TRBD2. The CDR3 loop spans 16 amino acids. The germline gives CDR1 MNHEY, CDR2 SMNVEV (reference sequence). J lost 2 bases, V lost 6 bases, and 10 bases had no gene match. The CDR3 region has the DNA TGTGCCAGCAGCCCACTATCGAGCGGGGGGGCCTACGAGCAGTACTTC. Its translation is CASSPLSSGGAYEQYF.

This sequence joins TRBV7-9 and TRBJ1-3; no firm D call. This CDR3 comprises 14 residues. In germline, CDR1 is SEHNR, CDR2 FQNEAQ (reference sequence). The V end lost 7 bases, the J end lost 4 bases, and 14 bases lay between the germline ends. The CDR3: CASTPLSSGNTIYF. Here the CDR3 DNA reads TGTGCCAGCACCCCCTTGAGTTCCGGAAACACCATATATTTT.

V usage is TRBV13 and J usage is TRBJ1-2; D is perhaps TRBD1 (6 bases). The germline CDR1 and CDR2 sequences are PRHDT and FYEKMQ (reference sequence). V lost 5 bases, J lost 8 bases, and 45 bases lay in between. The length of the CDR3 is 23 residues. Here the CDR3 reads CASSLGIEGNEQLGGRGALGYTF. The DNA of the CDR3 is TGTGCCAGCAGCCTTGGGATAGAGGGGAATGAACAGTTGGGGGGCCGCGGGGCGTTGGGCTACACCTTC.

This clonotype was seen a few times. The V gene is TRBV20-1, the J gene TRBJ2-7, with 7 bases identical to TRBD1. V lost 6 bases to trimming and J lost 7 bases; unmatched junction nucleotides: 9. The CDR3 extends over 12 amino acids. In germline, CDR1 is DFQATT, CDR2 SNEGSKA (reference sequence). CDR3 in amino acids: CSASDRAWEQYF. The DNA of the CDR3 is TGCAGTGCCTCCGACAGGGCTTGGGAGCAGTACTTC.

Details on this clonotype: This may come from a read error, since a much larger clone is one base off. The chain links TRBV28 to TRBJ2-7; D gene unclear. The length of the CDR3 is 12 residues. The V end lost 5 bases, the J end lost 3 bases, and 8 bases lay between the germline ends. Germline CDR1 MDHEN, CDR2 SYDVKM. The CDR3 DNA follows: TGTGCCAGCAGTCCCCCCTGCTACGAGCAGTACTTC. Encoded protein: CASSPPCYEQYF.

This chain uses TRBV27 with TRBJ2-1; 12 bases fit TRBD1. This CDR3 spans 16 amino acids. From germline, CDR1 is MNHEY and CDR2 SMNVEV (reference sequence). V gave up 3 bases and J gave up 7 bases; unmatched junction bases: 7. CDR3 sequence (DNA): TGTGCCAGCAGTTTCACGGGACAGGGGGCAGGAAATGAGCAGTTCTTC. It translates to CASSFTGQGAGNEQFF.

This clonotype was counted a few times. The gene calls are TRBV4-1 and TRBJ2-3; 9 bases are a match to TRBD2. V lost 8 bases to trimming and J lost 5 bases; unmatched junction nucleotides: 14. The germline gives CDR1 MGHRA, CDR2 YSYEKL. CDR3 size: 16 residues. The CDR3 loop is CASQGPAGGPGDTQYF. The CDR3 DNA reads TGCGCCAGCCAGGGCCCCGCGGGGGGGCCAGGAGATACGCAGTATTTT.

The chain couples TRBV3-1 to TRBJ2-3; possibly TRBD2 for D (6 bases). This CDR3 contains 14 residues. From germline, CDR1 is LGHDT and CDR2 YNNKEL (reference sequence). V lost 8 bases, J lost 4 bases, and 16 bases lay in between. The CDR3 region is CASGPPGVADTQYF. The CDR3 DNA is TGTGCCAGCGGCCCCCCGGGAGTCGCAGATACGCAGTATTTT.

This clonotype was seen a handful of times. The chain recombines TRBV28 with TRBJ2-1; D call uncertain. The V and J ends lost 10 bases and 9 bases respectively, with 19 bases between them. The CDR3 loop spans 13 amino acids. Looked up from germline, CDR1 is MDHEN and CDR2 is SYDVKM. CDR3 sequence: CATYSRHFGEQFF. The CDR3, as DNA: TGTGCCACCTATTCCAGGCATTTCGGTGAGCAGTTCTTC.

This clonotype was detected only a few times. The V gene is TRBV7-3, the J gene TRBJ2-5; 9 bases are shared with TRBD2. Unmatched junction bases numbered 9, after V lost 2 bases and J lost 5 bases. CDR3 length equals 16 residues. Germline V lookup: CDR1 SGHTA, CDR2 FQGTGA. The CDR3 region has the DNA TGTGCCAGCAGCTTAGTAGCGGGGGCCGGGGTGGAGACCCAGTACTTC. It yields the protein CASSLVAGAGVETQYF.

The chain employs TRBV20-1 and TRBJ1-1, with unresolved D. Germline CDR1 reads DFQATT; CDR2 reads SNEGSKA (reference sequence). This CDR3 has 13 residues. V was shortened by 7 bases and J by 2 bases, with 14 bases between the two germline ends. CDR3 sequence (DNA): TGCAGTGGTCTTAGCGAATTTAACACTGAAGCTTTCTTT. Encoded protein: CSGLSEFNTEAFF.

This clonotype appeared a few times. This chain uses TRBV19 with TRBJ2-3; TRBD2 matches 10 bases. J gave up 0 bases and V 5 bases, and 5 bases lay outside the gene matches. Per the germline V gene, CDR1 is LNHDA and CDR2 is SQIVND (reference sequence). The CDR3 extends over 16 amino acids. The CDR3 bases are TGTGCCAGTAGTGCGACTAGCGGGCTAAGCACAGATACGCAGTATTTT. Amino acids: CASSATSGLSTDTQYF.

The rearrangement joins TRBV3-1 to TRBJ2-1; tentatively, D is TRBD1 (5 bases). The CDR3 has 14 amino acids. The germline V gene has CDR1 LGHDT and CDR2 YNNKEL (reference sequence). Trimming took off 4 bases at V and 4 bases at J, with 11 bases between the two ends. The CDR3 region is CASSPSTVYNEQFF. The CDR3 nucleotides read TGTGCCAGCAGCCCCTCGACAGTTTACAATGAGCAGTTCTTC.

The rearrangement uses TRBV7-2 and TRBJ1-1, with a tentative D call TRBD1 (6 bases). V lost 2 bases to trimming and J lost 2 bases, with 12 bases between them. CDR1 and CDR2 (germline): SGHTA, FQGNSA. CDR3 length equals 15 residues. The CDR3 DNA sequence: TGTGCCAGCAGCTTATGGCCAGGGGAAAACACTGAAGCTTTCTTT. This codes for CASSLWPGENTEAFF.

The chain combines TRBV5-1 with TRBJ1-5, with D perhaps matching TRBD1 (5 bases). CDR1 and CDR2 from the germline V gene are SGHRS and YFSETQ. V was clipped by 4 bases and J by 1 base, with 12 bases between them. The CDR3 consists of 15 residues. Here the CDR3 reads CASSPKTASNQPQHF. DNA of the CDR3: TGCGCCAGCAGCCCCAAGACAGCGAGCAATCAGCCCCAGCATTTT.

The J gene is TRBJ2-5, the V gene TRBV29-1, with 7 bases lining up with TRBD1. The germline V gene has CDR1 SQVTM and CDR2 ANQGSEA. The CDR3 runs 15 residues. The V segment lost 6 bases and the J segment 1 base; nucleotides outside the gene matches: 11. Here the CDR3 reads CSVPGTARFQETQYF. CDR3 DNA: TGCAGCGTCCCCGGGACAGCCCGATTCCAAGAGACCCAGTACTTC.

V and J are TRBV28 and TRBJ2-5, with D possibly matching TRBD2 (6 bases). V lost 1 base and J lost 4, with 16 bases in between. The CDR3 has 16 residues. Germline CDR1 MDHEN, CDR2 SYDVKM. The CDR3 here is CASSLFDGEVGETQYF. The CDR3 nucleotides are TGTGCCAGCAGTTTATTCGATGGGGAGGTCGGAGAGACCCAGTACTTC.

The count of this clonotype is one. The V call is TRBV5-1, the J call TRBJ2-3, with 8 bases fitting TRBD2. With 5 bases clipped from V and 2 bases from J, the junction kept 7 bases outside the gene matches. CDR3 length: 15 residues. Germline V CDR1 and CDR2: SGHRS, YFSETQ. CDR3 sequence reads: CASRPGGAITDTQYF. CDR3 nucleotide sequence: TGCGCCAGCAGGCCCGGGGGGGCGATCACAGATACGCAGTATTTT.

This clonotype has just a few counts. The chain combines TRBV5-5 with TRBJ1-2; D is unclear. Trimming took 0 bases from V and 9 from J, leaving 6 bases between them. Germline CDR1 SGHKS, CDR2 YYEKEE (reference sequence). This CDR3 is built from 11 residues. CDR3 sequence: CASSLGLSYTF. Here the CDR3 DNA reads TGTGCCAGCAGCTTGGGTCTCAGCTACACCTTC.

V gene TRBV20-1 combines with J gene TRBJ2-1; possible D gene TRBD1, 5 bases. V was clipped by 5 bases and J by 3 bases, with 14 bases between them. This CDR3 comprises 14 residues. CDR1 is DFQATT, CDR2 SNEGSKA, per germline (reference sequence). The DNA for the CDR3 is TGCAGTGCTCCTGGACCGACAGTCTACAATGAGCAGTTCTTC. Translated, it gives CSAPGPTVYNEQFF.